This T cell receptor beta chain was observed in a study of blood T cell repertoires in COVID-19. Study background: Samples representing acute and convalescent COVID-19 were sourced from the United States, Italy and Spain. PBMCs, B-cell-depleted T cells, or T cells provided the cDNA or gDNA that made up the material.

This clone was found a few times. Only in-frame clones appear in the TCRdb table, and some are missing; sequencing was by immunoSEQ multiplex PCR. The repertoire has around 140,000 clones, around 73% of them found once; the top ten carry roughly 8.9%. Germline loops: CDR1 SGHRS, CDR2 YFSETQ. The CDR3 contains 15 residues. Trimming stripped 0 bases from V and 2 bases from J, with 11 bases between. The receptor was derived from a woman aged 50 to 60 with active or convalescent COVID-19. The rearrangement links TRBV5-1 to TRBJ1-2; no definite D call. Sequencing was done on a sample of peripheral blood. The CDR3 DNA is TGCGCCAGCAGCTTGGACAGAGAATTAAACTATGGCTACACCTTC. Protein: CASSLDRELNYGYTF.